One T cell receptor beta chain is described in this entry. This record belongs to a study of blood T cell repertoires in COVID-19. Study background: COVID-19 samples from acute and convalescent phases originated in the United States, Italy and Spain. Sources were T cells, B-cell-depleted T cells, or PBMCs; the material itself was cDNA or gDNA.

In the source study's methods: Amplification from reference gene primers served as the basis for estimated nucleated cell counts. TCRdb's copy holds only in-frame clones and misses some; the assay was immunoSEQ multiplex PCR. V and J calls and clone size are those listed in that table; D and trimming were worked out from the DNA. Of roughly 250,000 clones detected, 80% to 90% appear once; the ten largest clones hold around 7.9%. This TCR was recovered from a man aged 40-49 years with active or convalescent COVID-19. Specimen: peripheral blood.

CDR3 DNA: TGTGCCATCAGTGAACGGGGTATGGACACTGAAGCTTTCTTT. Translating it yields CAISERGMDTEAFF. The gene calls are TRBV10-3 and TRBJ1-1; D is undetermined. Trimming cost V 3 bases and J 3 bases, with 11 bases left between them. CDR1 and CDR2 (germline): ENHRY, SYGVKD. The length of the CDR3 is 14 residues.